Below, one T cell receptor beta chain is given with its context. Its antigen remains unknown. TCRdb's copy holds only in-frame clones and misses some; the assay was immunoSEQ multiplex PCR. Found here are about 92,000 clones, under 90% of them singletons; the top ten hold 4.5% to 6%. Unmatched junction bases numbered 10, after V lost 6 bases and J lost 3 bases. This CDR3 is 16 amino acids long. CDR1 and CDR2 (germline): MNHEY, SMNVEV (reference sequence). If patients had autoimmune disease history or systemic immunosuppression, they were excluded. The data were taken from a study of OX40 agonist ivuxolimab in advanced cancers. Study-wide findings and caveats: Among the least clonally expanded were partial responders at 0.1-3.0 mg/kg. CD4+ and CD8+ blood T cells expanded clonally by week 6 at 0.1 to 3.0 mg/kg.

This rearrangement joins TRBV27 to TRBJ1-1, with TRBD1 matching 10 bases. This specimen consisted of CD4+ or CD8+ T cells sorted from blood, obtained in a trial of the OX40 agonist ivuxolimab. The TCR sequence derives from an adult with an advanced solid tumor such as melanoma, head and neck, liver or kidney cancer. The CDR3 sequence: CASSPRTGGGYTEAFF. As DNA, the CDR3 is TGTGCCAGCAGCCCCCGGACAGGGGGTGGGTACACTGAAGCTTTCTTT.